Each of the 5 T cell receptor beta chains below was sequenced from the same sample in a study of regulatory T cells in long-lasting Graves disease. As to time point: persistent/refractory GD, antithyroid drugs over 5 years with positive TRAb. Generation of the TCR library employed RNA extracted from PBMCs. Combining iRepertoire HTBI primers with Arm-PCR of CDR3 regions, the authors built TCR beta libraries. MiXCR was run by TCRdb on the multiplex PCR reads, yielding one entry per CDR3 protein. The data hold approximately 500,000 distinct CDR3 sequences, with about a fifth observed a single time. The sequencing used peripheral blood mononuclear cells (PBMCs), collected when the disease was refractory, from a patient treated with antithyroid drugs. The receptors originated from a female donor with Graves disease.

In this sample, this clonotype turned up many times. This chain connects TRBV24-1 to TRBJ1-1; D may be TRBD1 (5 bases). Germline V gene sequence: CDR1 KGHDR, CDR2 SFDVKD. V lost 7 bases and J lost 3, with 14 bases in between. CDR3 size: 14 residues. The CDR3 loop is CATRKGPEDTEAFF. In nucleotides, the CDR3 is TGTGCCACCAGGAAGGGACCCGAGGACACTGAAGCTTTCTTT.

This clonotype occurred a few times. The chain uses TRBV10-3 and TRBJ2-4; D gene unclear. V was pared by 6 bases and J by 7 bases, with 19 bases between. Germline assignment: CDR1 ENHRY and CDR2 SYGVKD. CDR3 length equals 15 residues. The CDR3 protein is CAISRSDPGENIQYF. The CDR3 DNA reads as TGTGCCATCAGCAGATCGGACCCGGGCGAGAACATTCAGTACTTC.

The sample holds many counts of this clonotype. The chain carries TRBV11-2 and TRBJ1-2; D may be TRBD1 (6 bases). Deletions cut 3 bases from V and 2 bases from J, with 7 bases between. The CDR3 is 13 residues long. Per germline, CDR1 SGHAT and CDR2 FQNNGV. The CDR3 spells CASSFDRNYGYTF. In DNA form, the CDR3 reads TGTGCCAGCAGCTTCGACAGGAACTATGGCTACACCTTC.

This clonotype was seen ten or more times. CDR3 protein: CASSLGDAEAFF. DNA of the CDR3: TGTGCCAGCAGTTTAGGGGACGCTGAAGCTTTCTTT. This chain uses TRBV28 with TRBJ1-1; D is possibly TRBD1 (5 bases). Germline CDR1 and CDR2: MDHEN and SYDVKM. The ends were cut back, 2 bases at V and 6 bases at J, with 7 bases in the middle. The CDR3 spans 12 residues.

J is TRBJ1-2 and V is TRBV20-1; 7 bases map to TRBD1. The CDR3 is 12 residues long. CDR1 and CDR2 (germline): DFQATT, SNEGSKA (reference sequence). J lost 7 bases, V lost 6 bases, and 8 bases had no gene match. CDR3 bases: TGCAGTGCCCTACCGACAGGGTCTGGCTACACCTTC. Protein sequence: CSALPTGSGYTF.